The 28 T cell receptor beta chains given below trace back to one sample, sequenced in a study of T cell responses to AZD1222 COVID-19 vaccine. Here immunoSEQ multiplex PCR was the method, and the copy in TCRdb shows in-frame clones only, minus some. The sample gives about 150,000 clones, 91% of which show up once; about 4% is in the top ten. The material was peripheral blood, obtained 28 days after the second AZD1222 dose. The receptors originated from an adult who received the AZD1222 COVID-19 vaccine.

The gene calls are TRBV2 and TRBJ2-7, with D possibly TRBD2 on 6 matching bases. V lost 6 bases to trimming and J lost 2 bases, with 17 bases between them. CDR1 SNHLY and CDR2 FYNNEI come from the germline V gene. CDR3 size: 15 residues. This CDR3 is CASRAATSETYEQYF. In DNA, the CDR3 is TGTGCCAGCAGGGCGGCGACTAGTGAAACCTACGAGCAGTACTTC.

CDR3: CASSLDLDRLNEQFF. The DNA of the CDR3 is TGTGCCAGCAGCTTGGACCTGGACCGTCTCAATGAGCAGTTCTTC. This chain joins TRBV5-4 and TRBJ2-1; no definite D call. Trimming removed 0 bases at V and 6 bases at J, with 13 bases between. The CDR3 length is 15 residues. Germline-derived CDR1 and CDR2 are SGHNT and YYREEE (reference sequence).

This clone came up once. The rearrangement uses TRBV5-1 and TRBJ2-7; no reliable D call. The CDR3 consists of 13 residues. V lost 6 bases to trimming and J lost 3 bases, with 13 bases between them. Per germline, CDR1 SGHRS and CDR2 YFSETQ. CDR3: CASNPDGLYEQYF. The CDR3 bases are TGCGCCAGCAATCCGGACGGCCTCTACGAGCAGTACTTC.

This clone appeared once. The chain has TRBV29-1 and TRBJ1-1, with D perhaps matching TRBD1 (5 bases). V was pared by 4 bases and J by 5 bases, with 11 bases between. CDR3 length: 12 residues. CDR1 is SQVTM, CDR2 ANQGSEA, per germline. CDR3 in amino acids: CSVAAGGTEAFF. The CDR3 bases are TGCAGCGTTGCCGCGGGGGGGACTGAAGCTTTCTTT.

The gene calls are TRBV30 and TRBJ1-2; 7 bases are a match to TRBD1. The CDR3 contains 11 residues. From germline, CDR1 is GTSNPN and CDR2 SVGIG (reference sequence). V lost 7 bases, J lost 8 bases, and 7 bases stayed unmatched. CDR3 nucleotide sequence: TGTGCCTACTTGGGACAGTTCGGCTACACCTTC. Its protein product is CAYLGQFGYTF. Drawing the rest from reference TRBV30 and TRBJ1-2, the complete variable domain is SQTIHQWPATLVQPVGSPLSLECTVEGTSNPNLYWYRQAAGRGLQLLFYSVGIGQISSEVPQNLSASRPQDRQFILSSKKLLLSDSGFYLCAYLGQFGYTFGSGTRLTVV.

This CDR3 reads CASSQIISGGDTQYF. For the CDR3, the DNA is TGTGCCAGCAGCCAAATTATAAGCGGTGGAGATACGCAGTATTTT. The chain is built from TRBV3-1 (or the pseudogene TRBV3-2) and TRBJ2-3; a possible D gene is TRBD2 (5 bases). Per the germline V gene, CDR1 is LGHDT and CDR2 is YNNKEL (reference sequence). Trimming shortened V by 2 bases and J by 5 bases, and 14 bases separated the two germline ends. This CDR3 is built from 15 residues.

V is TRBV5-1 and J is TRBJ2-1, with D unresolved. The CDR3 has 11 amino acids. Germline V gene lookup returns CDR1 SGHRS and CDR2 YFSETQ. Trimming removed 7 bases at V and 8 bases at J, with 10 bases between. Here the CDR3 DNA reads TGCGCCAGCCACGAGCTCTATGAGCAGTTCTTC. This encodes CASHELYEQFF. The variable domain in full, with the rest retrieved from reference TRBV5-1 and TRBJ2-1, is KAGVTQTPRYLIKTRGQQVTLSCSPISGHRSVSWYQQTPGQGLQFLFEYFSETQRNKGNFPGRFSGRQFSNSRSEMNVSTLELGDSALYLCASHELYEQFFGPGTRLTVL.

CDR3 in DNA: TGTGCCAGCTCACCACGCCCAGGGGGCGCGGGGTGGAACACTGAAGCTTTCTTT. Protein sequence: CASSPRPGGAGWNTEAFF. J is TRBJ1-1 and V is TRBV18; the match to TRBD1 covers 8 bases. Germline V lookup: CDR1 KGHSH, CDR2 LQKENI. Trimming removed 1 base from V and 1 base from J; junction bases left unmatched: 11. This CDR3 region has 18 residues.

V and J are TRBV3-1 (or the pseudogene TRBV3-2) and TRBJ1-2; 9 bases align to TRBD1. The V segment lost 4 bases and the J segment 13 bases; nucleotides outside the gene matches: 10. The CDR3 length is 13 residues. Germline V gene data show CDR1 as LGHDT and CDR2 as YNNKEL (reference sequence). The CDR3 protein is CASSPPGQGNPTF. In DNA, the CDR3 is TGTGCCAGCAGCCCTCCGGGACAGGGCAACCCCACCTTC.

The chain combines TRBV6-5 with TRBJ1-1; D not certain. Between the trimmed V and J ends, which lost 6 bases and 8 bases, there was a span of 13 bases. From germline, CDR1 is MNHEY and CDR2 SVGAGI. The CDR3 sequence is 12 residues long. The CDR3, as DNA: TGTGCCAGCAGCCTTAGATTTGGGGAAGCTTTCTTT. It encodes CASSLRFGEAFF.

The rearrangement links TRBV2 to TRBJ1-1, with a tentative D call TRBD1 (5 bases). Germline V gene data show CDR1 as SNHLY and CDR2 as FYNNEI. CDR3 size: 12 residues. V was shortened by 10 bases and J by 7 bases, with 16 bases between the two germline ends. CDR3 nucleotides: TGTGCCACATCGTGGGGGATTGGTGAAGCTTTCTTT. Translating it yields CATSWGIGEAFF.

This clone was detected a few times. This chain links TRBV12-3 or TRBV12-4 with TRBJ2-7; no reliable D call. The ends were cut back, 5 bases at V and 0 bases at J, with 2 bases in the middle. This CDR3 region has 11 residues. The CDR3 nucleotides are TGTGCCAGCAGTAACTCCTACGAGCAGTACTTC. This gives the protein CASSNSYEQYF.

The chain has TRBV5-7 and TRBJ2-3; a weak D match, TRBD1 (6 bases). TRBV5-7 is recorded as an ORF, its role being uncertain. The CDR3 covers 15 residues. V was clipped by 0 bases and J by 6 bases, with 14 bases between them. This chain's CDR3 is CASSLARGGEDTQYF. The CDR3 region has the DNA TGTGCCAGCAGCTTGGCCAGGGGTGGAGAGGATACGCAGTATTTT.

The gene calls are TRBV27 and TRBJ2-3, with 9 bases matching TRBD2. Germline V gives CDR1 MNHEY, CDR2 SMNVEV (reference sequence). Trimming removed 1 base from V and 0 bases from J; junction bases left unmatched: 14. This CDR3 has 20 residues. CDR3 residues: CASSLLGLPGLATSTDTQYF. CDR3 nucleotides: TGTGCCAGCAGTTTATTAGGCCTACCGGGACTAGCTACCAGCACAGATACGCAGTATTTT.

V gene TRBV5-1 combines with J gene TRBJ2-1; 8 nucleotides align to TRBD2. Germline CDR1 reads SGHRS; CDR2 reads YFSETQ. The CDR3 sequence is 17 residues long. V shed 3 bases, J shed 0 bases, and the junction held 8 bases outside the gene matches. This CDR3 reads CASSSRLARISYNEQFF. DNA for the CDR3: TGCGCCAGCAGCTCGCGACTAGCGAGAATCTCCTACAATGAGCAGTTCTTC.

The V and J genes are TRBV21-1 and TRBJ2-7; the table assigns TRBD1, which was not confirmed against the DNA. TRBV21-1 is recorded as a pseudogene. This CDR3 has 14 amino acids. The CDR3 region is CASSNRDRGHEQYF. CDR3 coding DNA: TGTGCCAGCAGCAACCGGGACAGGGGGCACGAGCAGTACTTC.

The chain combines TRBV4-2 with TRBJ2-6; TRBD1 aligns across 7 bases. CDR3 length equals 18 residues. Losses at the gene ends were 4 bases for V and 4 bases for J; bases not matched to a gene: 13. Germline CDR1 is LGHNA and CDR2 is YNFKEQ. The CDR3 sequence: CASSREVTGANGANVLTF. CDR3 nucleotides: TGTGCCAGCAGCCGAGAAGTTACAGGGGCCAACGGGGCCAACGTCCTGACTTTC.

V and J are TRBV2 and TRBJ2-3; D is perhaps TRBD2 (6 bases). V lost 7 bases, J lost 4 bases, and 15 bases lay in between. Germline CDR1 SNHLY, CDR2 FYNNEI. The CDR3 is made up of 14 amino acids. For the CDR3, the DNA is TGTGCCAGCAATTGGAGGGGTAGCGCAGATACGCAGTATTTT. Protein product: CASNWRGSADTQYF.

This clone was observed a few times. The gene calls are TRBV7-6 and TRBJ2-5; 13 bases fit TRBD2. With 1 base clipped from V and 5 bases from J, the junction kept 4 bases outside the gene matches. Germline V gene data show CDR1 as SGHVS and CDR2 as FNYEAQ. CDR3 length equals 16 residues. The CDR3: CASSLGTSGSSETQYF. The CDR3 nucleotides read TGTGCCAGCAGCTTAGGGACTAGCGGGAGTAGTGAGACCCAGTACTTC.

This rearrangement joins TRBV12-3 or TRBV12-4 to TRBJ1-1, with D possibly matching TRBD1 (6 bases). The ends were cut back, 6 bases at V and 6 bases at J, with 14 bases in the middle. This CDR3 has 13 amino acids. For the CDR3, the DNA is TGTGCCAGCAGCGTCAGGGGCCAGGCTGAAGCTTTCTTT. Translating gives CASSVRGQAEAFF.

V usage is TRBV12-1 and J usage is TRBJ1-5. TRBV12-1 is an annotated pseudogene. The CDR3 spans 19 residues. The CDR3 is CASSFRPAPGSLSNQPQHF. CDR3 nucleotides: TGTGCCAGCAGCTTCCGACCAGCGCCGGGGTCCCTTAGCAATCAGCCCCAGCATTTT.

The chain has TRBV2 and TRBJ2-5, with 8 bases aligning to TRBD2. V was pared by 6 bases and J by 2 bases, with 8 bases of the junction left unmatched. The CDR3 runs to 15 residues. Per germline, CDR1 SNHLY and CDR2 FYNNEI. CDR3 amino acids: CASSRLPGGQETQYF. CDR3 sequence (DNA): TGTGCCAGCAGCCGGCTCCCGGGGGGGCAAGAGACCCAGTACTTC.

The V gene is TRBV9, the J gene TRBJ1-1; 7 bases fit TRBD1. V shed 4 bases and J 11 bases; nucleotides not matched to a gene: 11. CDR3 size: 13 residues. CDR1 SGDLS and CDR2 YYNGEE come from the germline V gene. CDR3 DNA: TGTGCCAGCAGCCCCCGAGGGGGAGGGGGCGCTTTCTTT. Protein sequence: CASSPRGGGGAFF.

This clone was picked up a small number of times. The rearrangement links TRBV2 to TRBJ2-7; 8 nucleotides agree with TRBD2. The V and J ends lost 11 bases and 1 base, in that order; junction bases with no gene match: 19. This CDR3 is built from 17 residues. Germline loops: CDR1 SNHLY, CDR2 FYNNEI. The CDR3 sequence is CASLGETSASRSYEQYF. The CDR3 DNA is TGTGCCTCCTTAGGGGAGACTAGCGCCTCTCGATCCTACGAGCAGTACTTC. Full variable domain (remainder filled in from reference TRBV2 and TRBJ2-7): EPEVTQTPSHQVTQMGQEVILRCVPISNHLYFYWYRQILGQKVEFLVSFYNNEISEKSEIFDDQFSVERPDGSNFTLKIRSTKLEDSAMYFCASLGETSASRSYEQYFGPGTRLTVT.

Here the CDR3 DNA reads TGTGCCAGCGCAGGACTAGCGGGAATCGGGGAGCTGTTTTTT. This gives the protein CASAGLAGIGELFF. The genes are TRBV25-1 and TRBJ2-2; 12 nucleotides agree with TRBD2. V dropped 8 bases and J dropped 7; count of bases not matched to a gene: 5. The length of the CDR3 is 14 residues. Germline lookup yields CDR1 MGHDK and CDR2 SYGVNS.

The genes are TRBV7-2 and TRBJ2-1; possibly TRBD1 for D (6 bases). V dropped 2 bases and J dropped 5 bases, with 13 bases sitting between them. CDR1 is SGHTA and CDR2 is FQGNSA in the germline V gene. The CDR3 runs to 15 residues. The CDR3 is CASSLSTGNHNEQFF. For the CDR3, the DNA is TGTGCCAGCAGCTTAAGTACAGGGAACCACAATGAGCAGTTCTTC.

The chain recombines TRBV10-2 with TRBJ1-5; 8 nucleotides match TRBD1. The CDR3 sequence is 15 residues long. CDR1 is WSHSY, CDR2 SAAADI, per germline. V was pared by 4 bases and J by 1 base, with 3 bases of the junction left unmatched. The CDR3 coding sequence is TGCGCCAGCAGTGGGGACAGGCTAAGCAATCAGCCCCAGCATTTT. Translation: CASSGDRLSNQPQHF.

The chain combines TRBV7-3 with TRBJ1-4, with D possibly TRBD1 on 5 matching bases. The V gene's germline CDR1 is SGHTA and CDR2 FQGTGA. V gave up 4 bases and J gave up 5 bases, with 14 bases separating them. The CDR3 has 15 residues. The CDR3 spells CASSWGGGTNEKLFF. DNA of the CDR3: TGTGCCAGCAGCTGGGGAGGTGGGACGAATGAAAAACTGTTTTTT.